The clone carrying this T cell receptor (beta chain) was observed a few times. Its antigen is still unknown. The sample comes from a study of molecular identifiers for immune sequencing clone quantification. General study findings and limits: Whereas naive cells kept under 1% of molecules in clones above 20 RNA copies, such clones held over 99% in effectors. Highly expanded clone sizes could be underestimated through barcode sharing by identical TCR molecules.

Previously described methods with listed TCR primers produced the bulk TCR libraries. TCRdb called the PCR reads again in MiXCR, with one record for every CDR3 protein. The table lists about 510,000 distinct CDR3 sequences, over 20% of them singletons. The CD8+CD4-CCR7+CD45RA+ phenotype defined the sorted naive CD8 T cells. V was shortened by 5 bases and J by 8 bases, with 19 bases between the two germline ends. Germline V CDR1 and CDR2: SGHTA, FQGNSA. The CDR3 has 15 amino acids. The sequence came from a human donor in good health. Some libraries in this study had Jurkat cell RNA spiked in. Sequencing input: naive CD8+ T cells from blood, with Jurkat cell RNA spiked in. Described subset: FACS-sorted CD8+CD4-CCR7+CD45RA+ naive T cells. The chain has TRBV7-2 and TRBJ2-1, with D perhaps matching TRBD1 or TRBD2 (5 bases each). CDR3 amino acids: CASSRTGTPSDEQFF. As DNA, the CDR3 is TGTGCCAGCAGCCGTACCGGGACCCCTTCGGATGAGCAGTTCTTC. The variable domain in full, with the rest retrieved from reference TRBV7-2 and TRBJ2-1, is GAGVSQSPSNKVTEKGKDVELRCDPISGHTALYWYRQSLGQGLEFLIYFQGNSAPDKSGLPSDRFSAERTGGSVSTLTIQRTQQEDSAVYLCASSRTGTPSDEQFFGPGTRLTVL.